These T cell receptor beta chains were read from a single sample in a study of cytomegalovirus exposure and HLA in healthy donors. Libraries were prepared by immunoSEQ multiplex PCR; TCRdb keeps only in-frame clonotypes and omits some of them. Here the sample spans about 58,000 clones, roughly nine tenths being singletons. The sequencing input was PBMCs. Receptors originate from a man between 18 and 29 years old in good health and CMV-seronegative. CDR3s include the opening cysteine and the closing phenylalanine or tryptophan.

v_call	j_call	cdr3_aa
TRBV27	TRBJ1-1	CASSLQAVNTEAFF
TRBV27	TRBJ1-1	CASRQLGSSNTEAFF
TRBV5-1	TRBJ1-2	CASSFDSNYGYTF
TRBV6-5	TRBJ2-5	CASSYLDRVGVETQYF
TRBV27	TRBJ2-5	CASSSRTESRVAQYF
TRBV25-1	TRBJ1-2	CASSDLGVGDYGYTF
TRBV7-9	TRBJ1-2	CASSLTLNYGYTF
TRBV28	TRBJ2-1	CASSRRSWDEQFF
TRBV27	TRBJ2-2	CASSWGLAGEHGELFF
TRBV12-5	TRBJ2-2	CASGLVFAGGATGELFF